The clone carrying this T cell receptor (beta chain) was recorded many times. The antigen is unknown. TCRbeta libraries were built with three rounds of nested PCR, modified from ARM-PCR. TCRdb re-analysed the multiplex PCR reads in MiXCR, keeping a single row per CDR3 protein. The sample has about 82,000 distinct CDR3 sequences; roughly 80% are singletons. This sample was taken from a study of tumor and adjacent non-tumor tissue in lung cancer. The CDR3 spans 14 residues. In germline, CDR1 is SGHDT, CDR2 YYEEEE. V was pared by 4 bases and J by 8 bases, with 15 bases between. RNA was extracted from bulk tissue without any cell sorting. Study results and caveats: Normal lung showed higher cumulative top 100 clone frequency than tumor.

The sequencing sample was made of lung tumor tissue. This receptor was identified in a woman in her 50s with non-small cell lung cancer. The chain employs TRBV5-6 and TRBJ2-2, with a possible D match to TRBD2 (6 bases). This CDR3 reads CASSPGLPRGELFF. CDR3 sequence (DNA): TGTGCCAGCAGCCCCGGACTACCTCGGGGGGAGCTGTTTTTT.